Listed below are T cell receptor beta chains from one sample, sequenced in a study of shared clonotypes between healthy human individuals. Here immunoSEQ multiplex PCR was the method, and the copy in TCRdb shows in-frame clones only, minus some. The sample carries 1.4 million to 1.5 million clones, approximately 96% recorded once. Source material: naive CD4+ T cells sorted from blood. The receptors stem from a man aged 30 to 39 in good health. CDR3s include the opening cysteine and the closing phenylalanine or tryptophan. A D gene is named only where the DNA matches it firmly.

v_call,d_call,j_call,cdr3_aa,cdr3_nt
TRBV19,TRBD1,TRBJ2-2,CASSPMRDRGNTGELFF,TGTGCCAGTAGCCCTATGCGGGACAGGGGAAACACCGGGGAGCTGTTTTTT
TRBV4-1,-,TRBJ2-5,CASSQLRGGVMWETQYF,TGCGCCAGCAGCCAACTCCGAGGAGGGGTAATGTGGGAGACCCAGTACTTC
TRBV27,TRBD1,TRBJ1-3,CASSSDRGTAGNTIYF,TGTGCCAGCAGTTCTGACAGGGGAACAGCTGGAAACACCATATATTTT
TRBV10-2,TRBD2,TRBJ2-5,CASSDHGTSESQETQYF,TGCGCCAGCAGTGACCACGGGACTAGCGAAAGCCAAGAGACCCAGTACTTC
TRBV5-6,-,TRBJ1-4,CASRTAGDEKLFF,TGTGCCAGCAGAACCGCAGGGGATGAAAAACTGTTTTTT
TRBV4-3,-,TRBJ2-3,CASSQEGRTDTQYF,TGCGCCAGCAGCCAAGAGGGCCGCACAGATACGCAGTATTTT
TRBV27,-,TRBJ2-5,CASSTRGETQYF,TGTGCCAGCAGTACCAGGGGAGAGACCCAGTACTTC
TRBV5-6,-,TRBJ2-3,CASSLTYRPSEIQYF,TGTGCCAGCAGCTTGACTTATAGGCCATCGGAGATACAGTATTTT
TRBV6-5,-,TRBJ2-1,CASRGPKQAYNEQFF,TGTGCCAGCAGGGGCCCTAAGCAGGCTTACAATGAGCAGTTCTTC
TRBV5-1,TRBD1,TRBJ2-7,CASSLSNGPGGLYF,TGCGCCAGCAGCTTGTCCAACGGGCCAGGGGGCCTTTACTTC